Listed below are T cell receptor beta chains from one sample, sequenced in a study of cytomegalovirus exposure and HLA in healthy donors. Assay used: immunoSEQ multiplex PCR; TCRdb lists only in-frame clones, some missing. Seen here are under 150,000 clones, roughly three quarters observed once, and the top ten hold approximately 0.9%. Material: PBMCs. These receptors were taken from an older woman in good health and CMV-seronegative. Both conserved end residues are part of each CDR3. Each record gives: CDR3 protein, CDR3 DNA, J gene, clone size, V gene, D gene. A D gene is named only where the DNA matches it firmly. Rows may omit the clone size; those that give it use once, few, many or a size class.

CSVELFGQGIYEQYF,TGCAGCGTTGAACTTTTTGGTCAGGGGATCTACGAGCAGTACTTC,TRBJ2-7,few,TRBV29-1,.
CATKPGLAGGISTDTQYF,TGTGCCACCAAACCGGGACTAGCGGGGGGGATAAGCACAGATACGCAGTATTTT,TRBJ2-3,.,TRBV28,TRBD2
CASSRKRGQGSEKLFF,TGTGCCAGCAGCCGAAAGCGGGGACAGGGGTCTGAAAAACTGTTTTTT,TRBJ1-4,.,TRBV9,TRBD1
CASSSAGKSSGNTIYF,TGTGCCAGCTCCTCCGCCGGGAAGAGCTCTGGAAACACCATATATTTT,TRBJ1-3,once,TRBV18,.
CASSYYRDDEQYF,TGTGCCAGCAGCTACTACAGGGACGACGAGCAGTACTTC,TRBJ2-7,.,TRBV5-6,.
CASRGTGKDYGYTF,TGTGCCAGCCGAGGGACAGGGAAAGACTATGGCTACACCTTC,TRBJ1-2,.,TRBV27,TRBD1
CASSLIRIAGISYEQYF,TGTGCCAGCAGTTTAATACGGATTGCGGGTATTTCCTACGAGCAGTACTTC,TRBJ2-7,.,TRBV27,.
CASSTDIFGEKLFF,TGTGCCAGCAGTACCGACATTTTCGGTGAAAAACTGTTTTTT,TRBJ1-4,.,TRBV2,.
CSSRETQYF,TGCAGTTCCCGGGAGACCCAGTACTTC,TRBJ2-5,.,TRBV20-1,.
CASSLVVAGGTYEQYF,TGTGCCAGCAGCTTGGTCGTAGCGGGAGGGACCTACGAGCAGTACTTC,TRBJ2-7,.,TRBV5-4,TRBD2
CASSSVGTEGGYGYTF,TGCGCCAGCAGCTCAGTCGGGACAGAGGGCGGCTATGGCTACACCTTC,TRBJ1-2,.,TRBV5-1,TRBD1
CASSSQVGANVLTF,TGTGCCAGCAGTTCACAGGTGGGGGCCAACGTCCTGACTTTC,TRBJ2-6,.,TRBV6-4,.
CAWSVQFRDRVYGYTF,TGTGCCTGGAGTGTACAGTTTCGCGACAGGGTCTATGGCTACACCTTC,TRBJ1-2,.,TRBV30,TRBD1
CASSVNRGKGEAFF,TGTGCCAGCAGTGTCAACAGGGGAAAGGGTGAAGCTTTCTTT,TRBJ1-1,.,TRBV6-1,TRBD1
CASSHGNGYTF,TGTGCCAGCAGCCACGGGAATGGCTACACCTTC,TRBJ1-2,.,TRBV16,.
CASSVQGQGHTEAFF,TGTGCCAGCAGCGTGCAGGGACAGGGTCACACTGAAGCTTTCTTT,TRBJ1-1,.,TRBV9,TRBD1
CASSFGRQTAADTQYF,TGCGCCAGCAGCTTCGGGAGGCAGACAGCGGCAGATACGCAGTATTTT,TRBJ2-3,few,TRBV5-1,TRBD2